This entry features one T cell receptor beta chain sequence. The sample is drawn from a study of T cell clones after liver transplantation. TCRdb keeps only in-frame clones here, not all; method: immunoSEQ multiplex PCR. The sample lists tens of thousands of clones; around 85% were seen once. With V trimmed by 7 bases and J by 6 bases, 7 bases remained unmatched. Germline assignment: CDR1 LNHDA and CDR2 SQIVND (reference sequence). The CDR3 is 15 residues long. The TCR originated in a human patient who received a liver transplant. Some T cells could come from the graft donor. The V and J genes are TRBV19 and TRBJ1-5, with 12 bases lining up with TRBD1. The starting material was CD8+ T cells from blood, obtained 12 months after liver transplant. CDR3 amino acids: CASMVGTGGGQPQHF. The CDR3 coding sequence is TGTGCCAGTATGGTGGGGACAGGGGGCGGTCAGCCCCAGCATTTT.